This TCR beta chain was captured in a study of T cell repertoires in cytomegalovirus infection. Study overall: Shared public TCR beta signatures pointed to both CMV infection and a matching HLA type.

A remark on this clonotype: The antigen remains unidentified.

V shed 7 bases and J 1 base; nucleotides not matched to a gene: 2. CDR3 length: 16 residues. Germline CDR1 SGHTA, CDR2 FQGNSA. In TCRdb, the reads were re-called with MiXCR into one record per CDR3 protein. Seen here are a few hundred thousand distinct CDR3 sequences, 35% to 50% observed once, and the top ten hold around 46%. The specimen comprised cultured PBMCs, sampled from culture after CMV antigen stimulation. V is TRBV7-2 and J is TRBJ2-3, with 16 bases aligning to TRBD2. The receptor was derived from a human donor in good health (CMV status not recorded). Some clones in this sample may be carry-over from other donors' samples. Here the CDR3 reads CASTGLAGGGTDTQYF. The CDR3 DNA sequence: TGTGCCAGCACGGGACTAGCGGGAGGGGGCACAGATACGCAGTATTTT. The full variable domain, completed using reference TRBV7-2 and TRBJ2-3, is GAGVSQSPSNKVTEKGKDVELRCDPISGHTALYWYRQSLGQGLEFLIYFQGNSAPDKSGLPSDRFSAERTGGSVSTLTIQRTQQEDSAVYLCASTGLAGGGTDTQYFGPGTRLTVL.